One and the same sample provided the 21 T cell receptor beta chains below, sequenced in a study of shared clonotypes between healthy human individuals. Positive CCR7 selection of CD45RO-negative cells yielded the naive CD8 cells, and terminally differentiated effector memory CD45RA+ cells were excluded. This table comes from immunoSEQ multiplex PCR, and its TCRdb copy is limited to in-frame clones, with some not included. The sample lists nearly 2 million clones, over 85% occurring once. Input material: naive CD8+ T cells sorted from blood. All receptors come from a man younger than 35 in good health.

The gene calls are TRBV19 and TRBJ1-4; D is ambiguous. Trimming cost V 7 bases and J 8 bases, with 14 bases left between them. Germline assignment: CDR1 LNHDA and CDR2 SQIVND (reference sequence). CDR3 size: 13 residues. For the CDR3, the DNA is TGTGCCAGTACTCTTGGATGGGAAGAAAAACTGTTTTTT. Its translation: CASTLGWEEKLFF. Full variable domain (rest looked up from reference TRBV19 and TRBJ1-4): DGGITQSPKYLFRKEGQNVTLSCEQNLNHDAMYWYRQDPGQGLRLIYYSQIVNDFQKGDIAEGYSVSREKKESFPLTVTSAQKNPTAFYLCASTLGWEEKLFFGSGTQLSVL.

The chain has TRBV4-1 and TRBJ1-1, with 7 bases that match TRBD1. This CDR3 is 14 amino acids long. V lost 6 bases and J lost 4; bases outside the gene matches: 8. Looked up from germline, CDR1 is MGHRA and CDR2 is YSYEKL. The CDR3 DNA is TGCGCCAGCAGGACCGAGGCAGGGGGCACTGAAGCTTTCTTT. Protein sequence: CASRTEAGGTEAFF.

Concerning this clone itself: The sample holds other DNA sequences that translate to the same CDR3. The chain has TRBV11-2 and TRBJ2-2; D gene unclear. The CDR3 length is 13 residues. CDR1 is SGHAT, CDR2 FQNNGV, per germline. V was pared by 1 base and J by 8 bases, with 8 bases between. CDR3 protein: CASSLAWSGELFF. The DNA for the CDR3 is TGTGCCAGCAGCTTAGCTTGGTCGGGGGAGCTGTTTTTT. Full variable domain (rest looked up from reference TRBV11-2 and TRBJ2-2): EAGVAQSPRYKIIEKRQSVAFWCNPISGHATLYWYQQILGQGPKLLIQFQNNGVVDDSQLPKDRFSAERLKGVDSTLKIQPAKLEDSAVYLCASSLAWSGELFFGEGSRLTVL.

The chain has TRBV20-1 and TRBJ1-2, with D unclear. The CDR3 is made up of 11 amino acids. The V end lost 0 bases, the J end lost 8 bases, and 7 bases lay between the germline ends. The germline gives CDR1 DFQATT, CDR2 SNEGSKA (reference sequence). CDR3 coding DNA: TGCAGTGCTAGAGAGGACCTAGGCTACACCTTC. This codes for CSAREDLGYTF.

This rearrangement joins TRBV4-1 to TRBJ2-2; D may be TRBD1 (5 bases). There are 15 residues in the CDR3. Germline-derived CDR1 and CDR2 are MGHRA and YSYEKL. The V and J ends lost 2 bases and 2 bases respectively, with 9 bases between them. The CDR3 sequence is CASSQSGFNTGELFF. In DNA, the CDR3 is TGCGCCAGCAGCCAATCAGGGTTCAACACCGGGGAGCTGTTTTTT.

The chain carries TRBV7-9 and TRBJ2-3, with D uncertain. The CDR3 length is 15 residues. CDR1 is SEHNR and CDR2 is FQNEAQ in the germline V gene (reference sequence). V gave up 2 bases and J gave up 4 bases, with 13 bases separating them. Here the CDR3 DNA reads TGTGCCAGCAGCTTAATGGTGGGTGAAGCAGATACGCAGTATTTT. This codes for CASSLMVGEADTQYF. The full variable domain, with the rest looked up from reference TRBV7-9 and TRBJ2-3, is DTGVSQNPRHKITKRGQNVTFRCDPISEHNRLYWYRQTLGQGPEFLTYFQNEAQLEKSRLLSDRFSAERPKGSFSTLEIQRTEQGDSAMYLCASSLMVGEADTQYFGPGTRLTVL.

This sequence joins TRBV11-2 and TRBJ2-7; TRBD2 matches at 8 bases. Germline values: CDR1 SGHAT, CDR2 FQNNGV. The CDR3 consists of 14 residues. V gave up 4 bases and J gave up 1 base; unmatched junction bases: 3. CDR3 bases: TGTGCCAGCAGCTCGGGGGGGCTGTCCTACGAGCAGTACTTC. Protein product: CASSSGGLSYEQYF. The full variable domain, its missing parts supplied by reference TRBV11-2 and TRBJ2-7, is EAGVAQSPRYKIIEKRQSVAFWCNPISGHATLYWYQQILGQGPKLLIQFQNNGVVDDSQLPKDRFSAERLKGVDSTLKIQPAKLEDSAVYLCASSSGGLSYEQYFGPGTRLTVT.

The rearrangement links TRBV29-1 to TRBJ2-1, with D perhaps TRBD1 or TRBD2 (5 bases each). Germline V gene data show CDR1 as SQVTM and CDR2 as ANQGSEA. The CDR3 totals 14 residues. V was shortened by 2 bases and J by 3 bases, with 11 bases between the two germline ends. This CDR3 is CSVESGTNYNEQFF. CDR3 coding DNA: TGCAGCGTTGAATCCGGGACCAACTACAATGAGCAGTTCTTC.

The chain couples TRBV10-3 to TRBJ2-1; 10 bases are a match to TRBD2. The V segment lost 0 bases and the J segment 0 bases; nucleotides outside the gene matches: 5. The CDR3 totals 18 residues. CDR1 and CDR2 from the germline V gene are ENHRY and SYGVKD. CDR3 residues: CAISESTSGIGSYNEQFF. The CDR3 DNA reads TGTGCCATCAGTGAGTCTACTAGCGGGATAGGCTCCTACAATGAGCAGTTCTTC.

The rearrangement links TRBV4-1 to TRBJ1-2; possibly TRBD1 for D (6 bases). V gave up 1 base and J gave up 4 bases, with 10 bases separating them. The CDR3 runs 14 residues. CDR1 is MGHRA, CDR2 YSYEKL, per germline. CDR3 protein: CASSQGGGIYGYTF. DNA of the CDR3: TGCGCCAGCAGCCAAGGAGGGGGAATCTATGGCTACACCTTC.

The J gene is TRBJ2-2, the V gene TRBV4-3; no clear D gene. Trimming left V 1 base short and J 3 bases short, with 9 bases between. CDR3 length: 15 amino acids. Per the germline V gene, CDR1 is LGHNA and CDR2 is YSLEER. CDR3 bases: TGCGCCAGCAGCCAAGTAAACGGAGACACCGGGGAGCTGTTTTTT. It encodes CASSQVNGDTGELFF.

The chain combines TRBV4-1 with TRBJ2-2, with 10 bases fitting TRBD1. The J segment lost 5 bases and the V segment lost 0 bases, leaving 9 bases of the junction unmatched. Germline V gives CDR1 MGHRA, CDR2 YSYEKL. The CDR3 is 18 amino acids. The CDR3 loop reads CASSQDPGQGIGTGELFF. The DNA of the CDR3 is TGCGCCAGCAGCCAAGATCCGGGACAGGGGATAGGAACCGGGGAGCTGTTTTTT.

In its sample, this clone was seen a few times. The chain links TRBV27 to TRBJ1-1, with a weak D call TRBD1 (5 bases). The CDR3 totals 14 residues. Germline CDR1 is MNHEY and CDR2 is SMNVEV (reference sequence). Trimming shortened V by 5 bases and J by 1 base, and 11 bases separated the two germline ends. CDR3 DNA: TGTGCCAGCAGTGTTGACAGCGGGAACACTGAAGCTTTCTTT. This gives the protein CASSVDSGNTEAFF.

The chain uses TRBV7-6 and TRBJ2-7; D ambiguous. The CDR3 contains 13 residues. Trimming stripped 5 bases from V and 4 bases from J, with 12 bases between. The germline gives CDR1 SGHVS, CDR2 FNYEAQ. The CDR3 DNA follows: TGTGCCAGCAGCCAAGCCCCTATTTACGAGCAGTACTTC. This sequence encodes CASSQAPIYEQYF.

The chain joins TRBV9 to TRBJ2-5, with 8 bases identical to TRBD1. Looked up from germline, CDR1 is SGDLS and CDR2 is YYNGEE. The V gene end was trimmed by 0 bases and the J gene end by 9 bases; junction bases not matched to a gene: 10. The length of the CDR3 is 15 residues. The chain's CDR3 is CASSVGIGQGSAQYF. The CDR3 DNA follows: TGTGCCAGCAGCGTAGGGATTGGACAGGGATCGGCCCAGTACTTC.

The CDR3 protein is CASRQTTTNEKLFF. The CDR3 DNA reads as TGTGCCAGTAGACAGACCACAACTAATGAAAAACTGTTTTTT. The chain carries TRBV19 and TRBJ1-4; D is uncertain. The V gene's germline CDR1 is LNHDA and CDR2 SQIVND (reference sequence). The V and J ends lost 6 bases and 0 bases respectively, with 8 bases between them. The CDR3 has 14 residues. The variable domain in full, completed from reference TRBV19 and TRBJ1-4, reads DGGITQSPKYLFRKEGQNVTLSCEQNLNHDAMYWYRQDPGQGLRLIYYSQIVNDFQKGDIAEGYSVSREKKESFPLTVTSAQKNPTAFYLCASRQTTTNEKLFFGSGTQLSVL.

This clone was recorded only once. This chain uses TRBV27 with TRBJ2-3; D perhaps matches TRBD2 (5 bases). The CDR3 length is 17 residues. The germline CDR1 and CDR2 sequences are MNHEY and SMNVEV (reference sequence). V dropped 6 bases and J dropped 0 bases, with 19 bases sitting between them. The CDR3: CASSPPSRATSTDTQYF. The CDR3, as DNA: TGTGCCAGCAGCCCCCCATCGCGGGCAACGAGCACAGATACGCAGTATTTT.

The chain uses TRBV30 and TRBJ1-5; D may be TRBD1 (6 bases). This CDR3 contains 15 residues. The germline V and J ends were trimmed by 1 base and 1 base, with 11 bases remaining between them. Germline lookup yields CDR1 GTSNPN and CDR2 SVGIG (reference sequence). DNA of the CDR3: TGTGCCTGGAGTGGGACAGAGCTGAGCAATCAGCCCCAGCATTTT. Translating gives CAWSGTELSNQPQHF.

The chain carries TRBV5-6 and TRBJ1-1, with D maybe TRBD1 (5 bases). This CDR3 spans 15 amino acids. The ends were cut back, 6 bases at V and 3 bases at J, with 18 bases in the middle. Germline V CDR1 and CDR2: SGHDT, YYEEEE. CDR3 DNA sequence: TGTGCCAGCACCCTGCCCCGGGGGATGGACACTGAAGCTTTCTTT. This encodes CASTLPRGMDTEAFF.

V gene TRBV27 combines with J gene TRBJ2-1; D gene uncertain. The CDR3 contains 14 residues. Per germline, CDR1 MNHEY and CDR2 SMNVEV (reference sequence). The ends were cut back, 5 bases at V and 0 bases at J, with 8 bases in the middle. The CDR3 bases are TGTGCCAGCAGTCCCAGCGACTCCTACAATGAGCAGTTCTTC. The encoded protein is CASSPSDSYNEQFF.

In DNA, the CDR3 is TGTGCCAGCAGTGCGGAGACTAGCACCAATGAGCAGTTCTTC. Amino acids: CASSAETSTNEQFF. J is TRBJ2-1 and V is TRBV2; 7 nucleotides agree with TRBD2. CDR1 and CDR2 (germline): SNHLY, FYNNEI. V was pared by 4 bases and J by 6 bases, with 6 bases of the junction left unmatched. The length of the CDR3 is 14 residues. Together with reference TRBV2 and TRBJ2-1, the CDR3 gives the full variable domain: EPEVTQTPSHQVTQMGQEVILRCVPISNHLYFYWYRQILGQKVEFLVSFYNNEISEKSEIFDDQFSVERPDGSNFTLKIRSTKLEDSAMYFCASSAETSTNEQFFGPGTRLTVL.